The clone carrying this T cell receptor (beta chain) was detected only a few times. In germline, CDR1 is SGDLS, CDR2 YYNGEE. V lost 2 bases and J 5 bases, leaving 14 bases between the germline ends. The CDR3 runs 15 residues. This specimen belongs to a study of sequential checkpoint blockade in melanoma. Clones were read by immunoSEQ multiplex PCR, and TCRdb kept only the in-frame ones, dropping some. The table records 3,000 to 4,500 clones, 50% to 60% of them present only once. Treatment meaning: randomized to nivolumab then ipilimumab (arm A) or the reverse (arm B). Live CD3+CD8+ CD19− CD56− cells were sorted from PBMCs.

The sequence came from a human donor with melanoma. The source material was CD8+ T cells sorted from blood (inferred from file names), sampled from a patient given nivolumab and ipilimumab in sequence. The V and J genes are TRBV9 and TRBJ2-1; TRBD1 might be the D (6 bases). The CDR3 region has the DNA TGTGCCAGCAGCGTTGGGGGCAACAAAAACAATGAGCAGTTCTTC. This encodes CASSVGGNKNNEQFF.